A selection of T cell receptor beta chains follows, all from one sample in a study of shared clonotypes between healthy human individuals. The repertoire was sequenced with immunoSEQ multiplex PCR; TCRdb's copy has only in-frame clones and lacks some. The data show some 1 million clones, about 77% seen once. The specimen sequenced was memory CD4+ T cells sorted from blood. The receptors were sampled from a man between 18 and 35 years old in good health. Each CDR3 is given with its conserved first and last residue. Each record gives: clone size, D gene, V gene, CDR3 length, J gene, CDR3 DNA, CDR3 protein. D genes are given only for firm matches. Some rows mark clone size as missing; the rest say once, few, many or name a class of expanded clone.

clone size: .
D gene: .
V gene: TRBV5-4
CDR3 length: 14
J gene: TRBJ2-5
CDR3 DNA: TGTGCCAGCAGCACGGACTCACCACAAGAGACCCAGTACTTC
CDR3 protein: CASSTDSPQETQYF

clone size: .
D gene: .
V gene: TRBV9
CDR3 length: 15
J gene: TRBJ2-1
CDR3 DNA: TGTGCCAGCAGCGTAGACGGGCTTAGCTACAATGAGCAGTTCTTC
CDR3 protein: CASSVDGLSYNEQFF

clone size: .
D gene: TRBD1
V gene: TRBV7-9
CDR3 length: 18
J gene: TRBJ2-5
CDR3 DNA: TGTGCCAGCAGTTTCCCCGACGTAGGTGCAGGGGGACAAGAGACCCAGTACTTC
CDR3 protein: CASSFPDVGAGGQETQYF

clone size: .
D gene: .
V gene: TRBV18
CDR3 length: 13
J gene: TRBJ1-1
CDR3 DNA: TGTGCCAGCTCACCACCGGGAACAGGGAAGGCTTTCTTT
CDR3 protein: CASSPPGTGKAFF

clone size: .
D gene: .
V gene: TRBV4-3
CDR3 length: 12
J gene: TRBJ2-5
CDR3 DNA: TGCGCCCCCAGGATATACCAAGAGACCCAGTACTTC
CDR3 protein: CAPRIYQETQYF

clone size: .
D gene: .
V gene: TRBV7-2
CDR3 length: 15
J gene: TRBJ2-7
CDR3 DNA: TGTGCCAGCAGCTTATCGTCAACGGTGGGGCACGAGCAGTACTTC
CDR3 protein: CASSLSSTVGHEQYF

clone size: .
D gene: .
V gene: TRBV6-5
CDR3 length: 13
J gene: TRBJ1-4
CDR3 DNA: TGTGCCAGCAGTTATCTCGAGAATGAAAAACTGTTTTTT
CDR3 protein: CASSYLENEKLFF

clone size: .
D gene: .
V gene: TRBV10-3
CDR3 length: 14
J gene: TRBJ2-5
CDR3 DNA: TGTGCCATCAGGGATCCGGGGATGGAGGAGACCCAGTACTTC
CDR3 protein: CAIRDPGMEETQYF

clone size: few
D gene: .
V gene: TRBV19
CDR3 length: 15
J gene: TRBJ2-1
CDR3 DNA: TGTGCCAGTAGTATAGAATCGGGCTCCTACAATGAGCAGTTCTTC
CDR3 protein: CASSIESGSYNEQFF

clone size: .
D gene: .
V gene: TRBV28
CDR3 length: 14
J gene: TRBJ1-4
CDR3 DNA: TGTGCCAGCAGTGCCGGGGTCAGGAATGAAAAACTGTTTTTT
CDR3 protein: CASSAGVRNEKLFF

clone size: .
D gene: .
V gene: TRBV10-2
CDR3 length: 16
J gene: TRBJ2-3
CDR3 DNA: TGCGCCAGCAGACCTTTCGGGAGTGGAGGCACAGATACGCAGTATTTT
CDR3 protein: CASRPFGSGGTDTQYF

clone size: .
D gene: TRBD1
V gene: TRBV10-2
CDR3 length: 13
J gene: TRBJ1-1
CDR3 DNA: TGCGCCACCAAGGGACAGGGGGGGACTGAAGCTTTCTTT
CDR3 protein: CATKGQGGTEAFF

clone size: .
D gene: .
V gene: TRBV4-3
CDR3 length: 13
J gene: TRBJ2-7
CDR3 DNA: TGCGCCAGCAGCCAAGAAATAGGTCGGGAGCAGTACTTC
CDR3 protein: CASSQEIGREQYF

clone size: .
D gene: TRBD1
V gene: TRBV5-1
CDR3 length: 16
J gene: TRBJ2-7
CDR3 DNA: TGCGCCAGCAGCTCCCAACAGGGGGCCATTACCTACGAGCAGTACTTC
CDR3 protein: CASSSQQGAITYEQYF

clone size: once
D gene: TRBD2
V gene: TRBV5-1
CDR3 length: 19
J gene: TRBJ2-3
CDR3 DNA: TGCGCCAGCAGCTTGGGATTTCTAGCGGGGGGCCTTTACACAGATACGCAGTATTTT
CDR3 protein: CASSLGFLAGGLYTDTQYF

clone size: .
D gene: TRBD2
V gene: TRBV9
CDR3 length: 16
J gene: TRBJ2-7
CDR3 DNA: TGTGCCAGCAGCGTAGATGACGGACTAGTTAAGGTCGAGCAGTACTTC
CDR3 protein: CASSVDDGLVKVEQYF

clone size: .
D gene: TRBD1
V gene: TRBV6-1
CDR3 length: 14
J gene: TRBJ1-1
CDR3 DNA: TGTGCCAGCAGTGAAGCGCCAGGGGGCACTGAAGCTTTCTTT
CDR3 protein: CASSEAPGGTEAFF

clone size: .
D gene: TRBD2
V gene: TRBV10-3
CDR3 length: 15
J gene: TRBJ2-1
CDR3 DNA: TGTGCCATCAGTGAAGCGGGATTCACCTACAATGAGCAGTTCTTC
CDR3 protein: CAISEAGFTYNEQFF

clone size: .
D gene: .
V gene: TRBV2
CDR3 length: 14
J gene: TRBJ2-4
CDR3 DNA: TGTGCCAGCACCCCCTCGGAAGCCAAAAACATTCAGTACTTC
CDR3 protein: CASTPSEAKNIQYF

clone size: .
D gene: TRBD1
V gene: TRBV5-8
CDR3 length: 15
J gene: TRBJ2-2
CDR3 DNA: TGTGCCAGCAGTTCGACAGGGCGGTACACCGGGGAGCTGTTTTTT
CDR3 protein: CASSSTGRYTGELFF

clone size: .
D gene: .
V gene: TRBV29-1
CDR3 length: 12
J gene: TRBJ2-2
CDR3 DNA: TGCAGCGTTGGACAAAACATCGGGGAGCTGTTTTTT
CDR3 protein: CSVGQNIGELFF

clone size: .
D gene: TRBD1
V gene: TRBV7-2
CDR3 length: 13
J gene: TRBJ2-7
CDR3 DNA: TGTGCCAGCAGCTCACAGGGACAGATCGAGCAGTACTTC
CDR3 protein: CASSSQGQIEQYF

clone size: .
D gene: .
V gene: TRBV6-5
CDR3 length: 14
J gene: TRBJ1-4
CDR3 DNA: TGTGCCAGCAGCATCGACTCGTCGAATGAAAAACTGTTTTTT
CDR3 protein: CASSIDSSNEKLFF

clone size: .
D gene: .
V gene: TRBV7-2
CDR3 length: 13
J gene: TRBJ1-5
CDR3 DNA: TGTGCCAGCAGCCCTCAATCAAGGCAGCCCCAGCATTTT
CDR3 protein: CASSPQSRQPQHF

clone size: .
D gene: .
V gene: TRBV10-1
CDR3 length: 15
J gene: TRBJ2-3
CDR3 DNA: TGCGCCAGCAGTGAGTCTTTGAGCCGCACAGATACGCAGTATTTT
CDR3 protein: CASSESLSRTDTQYF

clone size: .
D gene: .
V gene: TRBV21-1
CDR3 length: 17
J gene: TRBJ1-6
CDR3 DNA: TGTGCCAGCAGCAAAGGGGATTCGGAGACCCGGGGTTCACCCCTCCACTTT
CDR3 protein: CASSKGDSETRGSPLHF

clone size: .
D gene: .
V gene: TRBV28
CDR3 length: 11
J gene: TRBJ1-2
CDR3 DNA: TGTGCCAGTAGACAGAACTATGGCTACACCTTC
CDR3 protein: CASRQNYGYTF

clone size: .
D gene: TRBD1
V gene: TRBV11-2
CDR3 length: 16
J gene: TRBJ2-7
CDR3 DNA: TGTGCCAGCAGCTTAGATTCGGGACAGGGCACCTACGAGCAGTACTTC
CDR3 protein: CASSLDSGQGTYEQYF

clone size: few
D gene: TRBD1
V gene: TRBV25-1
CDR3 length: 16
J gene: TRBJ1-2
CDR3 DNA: TGTGCCAGCAGCCCGAACTCCGGGACAGGGAGTTATGGCTACACCTTC
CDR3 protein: CASSPNSGTGSYGYTF

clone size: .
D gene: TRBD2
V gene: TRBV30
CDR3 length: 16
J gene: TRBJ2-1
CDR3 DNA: TGTGCCTGGAATCCTCCGATAGCGGGGAAGGGCAATGAGCAGTTCTTC
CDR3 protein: CAWNPPIAGKGNEQFF

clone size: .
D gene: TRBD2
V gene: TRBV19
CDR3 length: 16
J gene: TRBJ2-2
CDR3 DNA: TGTGCCAGTAGTCCCGCGGGAGGGCCTATGAGCGGGGAGCTGTTTTTT
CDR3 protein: CASSPAGGPMSGELFF

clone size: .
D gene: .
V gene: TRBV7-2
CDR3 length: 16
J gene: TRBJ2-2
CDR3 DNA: TGTGCCAGCAGCCTCCAAGGGGGAAAGTTCACCGGGGAGCTGTTTTTT
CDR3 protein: CASSLQGGKFTGELFF

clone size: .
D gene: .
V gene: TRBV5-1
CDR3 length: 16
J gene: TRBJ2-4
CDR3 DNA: TGCGCCAGCAGCTTGGGACAGGGACTAGCCAAAAACATTCAGTACTTC
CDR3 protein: CASSLGQGLAKNIQYF

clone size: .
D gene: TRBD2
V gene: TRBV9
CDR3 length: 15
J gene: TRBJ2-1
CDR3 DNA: TGTGCCAGCAGCGCTAGCGGGAGAACCTACAATGAGCAGTTCTTC
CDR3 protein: CASSASGRTYNEQFF

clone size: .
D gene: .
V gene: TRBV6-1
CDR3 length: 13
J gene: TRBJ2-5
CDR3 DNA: TGTGCCAGCAGCTCCGGGCCTGGGGAGACCCAGTACTTC
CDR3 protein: CASSSGPGETQYF

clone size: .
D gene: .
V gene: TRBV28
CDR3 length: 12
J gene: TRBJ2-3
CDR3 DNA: TGTGCCAGCCCCCCGAGGACAGATACGCAGTATTTT
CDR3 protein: CASPPRTDTQYF

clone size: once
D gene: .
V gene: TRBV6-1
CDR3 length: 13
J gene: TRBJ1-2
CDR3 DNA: TGTGCCATCAGTGAGTCCAACCGGCTGGGCTACACCTTC
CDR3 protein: CAISESNRLGYTF

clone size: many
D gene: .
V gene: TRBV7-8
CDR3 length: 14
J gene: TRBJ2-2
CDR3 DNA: TGTGCCAGCAGCTTCCAGAGGAACACCGGGGAGCTGTTTTTT
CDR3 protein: CASSFQRNTGELFF

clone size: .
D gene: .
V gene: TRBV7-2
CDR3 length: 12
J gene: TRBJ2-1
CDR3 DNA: TGTGCCAGCAGCTCGTTCTCCGGGGAGCAGTTCTTC
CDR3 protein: CASSSFSGEQFF

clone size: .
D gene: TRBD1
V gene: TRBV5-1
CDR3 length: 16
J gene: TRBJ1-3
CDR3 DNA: TGCGCCAGCAGCACGGACAGGGGGTCGGCTGGAAACACCATATATTTT
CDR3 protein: CASSTDRGSAGNTIYF

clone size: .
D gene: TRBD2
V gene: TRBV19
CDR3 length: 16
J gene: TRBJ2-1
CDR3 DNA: TGTGCCAGTAGTATAGGGGGAGGGAGGCGCGACAATGAGCAGTTCTTC
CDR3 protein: CASSIGGGRRDNEQFF

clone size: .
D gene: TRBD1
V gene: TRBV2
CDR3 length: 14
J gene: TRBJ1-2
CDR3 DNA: TGTGCCAGCAGTTTCCAGGGGGCTAACTATGGCTACACCTTC
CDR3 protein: CASSFQGANYGYTF

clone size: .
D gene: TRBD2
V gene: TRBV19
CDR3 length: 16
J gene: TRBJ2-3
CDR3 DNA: TGTGCCAGTAGCCCGCGGGCTAGCGGGAGTATAGATACGCAGTATTTT
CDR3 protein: CASSPRASGSIDTQYF

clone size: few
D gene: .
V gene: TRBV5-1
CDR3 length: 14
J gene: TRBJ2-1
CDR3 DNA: TGCGCCAGCAGCTTGGACAGCTCCTACAATGAGCAGTTCTTC
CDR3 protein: CASSLDSSYNEQFF

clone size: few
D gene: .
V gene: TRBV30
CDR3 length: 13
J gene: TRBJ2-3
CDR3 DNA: TGTGCCTGGAGCGGTCGGATCTCAGATACGCAGTATTTT
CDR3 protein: CAWSGRISDTQYF

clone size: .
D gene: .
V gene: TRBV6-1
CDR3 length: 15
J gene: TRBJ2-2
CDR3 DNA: TGTGCCAGCAGTGTTCAGGGCCACAACACCGGGGAGCTGTTTTTT
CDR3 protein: CASSVQGHNTGELFF

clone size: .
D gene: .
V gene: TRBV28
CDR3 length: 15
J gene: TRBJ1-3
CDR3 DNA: TGTGCCAGCAGTTTTGCAGGGACCTCTGGAAACACCATATATTTT
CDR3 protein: CASSFAGTSGNTIYF

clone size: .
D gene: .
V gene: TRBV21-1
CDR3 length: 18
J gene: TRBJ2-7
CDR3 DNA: TGTGCCAGCAGCCCATCTCTTGCAGAGGTATTCGGAACCTACGAGCAGTACTTC
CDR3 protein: CASSPSLAEVFGTYEQYF

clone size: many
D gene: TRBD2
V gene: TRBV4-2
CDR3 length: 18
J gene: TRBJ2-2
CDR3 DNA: TGTGCCAGCAGCCAAGATGACCATCTAGCGGGGCCCACCGGGGAGCTGTTTTTT
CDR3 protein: CASSQDDHLAGPTGELFF

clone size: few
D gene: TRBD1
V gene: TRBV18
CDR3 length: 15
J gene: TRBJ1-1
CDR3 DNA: TGTGCCAGCTCACCCATGGACAGGGGGTACACTGAAGCTTTCTTT
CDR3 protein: CASSPMDRGYTEAFF

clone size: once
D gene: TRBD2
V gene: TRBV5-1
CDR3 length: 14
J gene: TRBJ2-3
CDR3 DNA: TGCGCCAGCAGCCGGGCGGGAGCCAAAGATACGCAGTATTTT
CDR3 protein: CASSRAGAKDTQYF

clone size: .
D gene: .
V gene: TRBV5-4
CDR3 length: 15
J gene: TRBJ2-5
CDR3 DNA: TGTGCCAGCAGCACGAGACAGGACCCCCAAGAGACCCAGTACTTC
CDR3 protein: CASSTRQDPQETQYF

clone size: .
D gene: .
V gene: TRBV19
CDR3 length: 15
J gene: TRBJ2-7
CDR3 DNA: TGTGCCAGTAGTGAGGGACTTCCCAGCTCCTACGAGCAGTACTTC
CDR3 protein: CASSEGLPSSYEQYF

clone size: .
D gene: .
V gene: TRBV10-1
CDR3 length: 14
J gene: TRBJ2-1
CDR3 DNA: TGCGCCAGCAATCCCCCGGGAGTACAGAATGAGCAGTTCTTC
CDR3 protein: CASNPPGVQNEQFF

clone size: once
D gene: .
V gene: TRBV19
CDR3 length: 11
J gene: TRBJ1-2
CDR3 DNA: TGTGCCAGTAGTGTGGGGTCTGGCTACACCTTC
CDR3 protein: CASSVGSGYTF

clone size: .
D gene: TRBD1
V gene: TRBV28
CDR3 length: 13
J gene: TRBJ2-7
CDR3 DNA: TGTGCCAGCGGCCGGACAGGGGGGTACGAGCAGTACTTC
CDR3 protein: CASGRTGGYEQYF

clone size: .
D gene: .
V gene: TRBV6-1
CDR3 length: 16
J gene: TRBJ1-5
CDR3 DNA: TGTGCCAGCAGTGAACGGGGGGGTGGAGGCAATCAGCCCCAGCATTTT
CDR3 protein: CASSERGGGGNQPQHF